What follows is one TCR beta chain and its context. This sample was taken from a study of control samples from healthy donors and cancer patients. Germline assignment: CDR1 KGHDR and CDR2 SFDVKD. V gave up 4 bases and J gave up 6 bases, with 10 bases separating them. This CDR3 comprises 13 residues. Clones were sequenced by immunoSEQ multiplex PCR, and TCRdb holds only the in-frame ones, with some missing. The data show approximately 84,000 clones, with approximately 82% seen just once and around 9.5% held by the top ten. The sample was blood. V is TRBV24-1 and J is TRBJ2-3; D ambiguous. The clonotype originates from a woman aged 55-75 years in good health. CDR3 DNA: TGTGCCACCAGTGACCGCAACTGGGATACGCAGTATTTT. Its translation is CATSDRNWDTQYF.